This entry describes one T cell receptor beta chain. Profiled with immunoSEQ multiplex PCR; TCRdb holds only in-frame clones, not every one. This sample has 65,000 to 75,000 clones, with around 94% found just once. These data belong to a study of cytomegalovirus exposure and HLA in healthy donors. The germline V gene has CDR1 MNHEY and CDR2 SVGAGI. The CDR3 is 13 amino acids. V trimming: 6 bases; J trimming: 8 bases; junction bases outside the gene matches: 9. The sequence derives from a man aged 18-30 years in good health and CMV-seropositive. Sequencing was performed on PBMCs. The chain joins TRBV6-5 to TRBJ1-2, with 7 bases that match TRBD1. CDR3 in amino acids: CASSQRQGSGYTF. DNA for the CDR3: TGTGCCAGCAGCCAGAGACAGGGCTCCGGCTACACCTTC.